This TCR beta chain originates from a study of control samples from healthy donors and cancer patients. Here immunoSEQ multiplex PCR was the method, and the copy in TCRdb shows in-frame clones only, minus some. Altogether over 100,000 clones are present, about 91% being singletons, with the ten largest covering 3.4%. The sample consisted of blood. This receptor was identified in a man aged 35 to 55 in good health.

CDR3 loop: CSVELVVHSPRGYGYTF. The CDR3 DNA is TGCAGCGTTGAATTGGTCGTGCACAGCCCTCGCGGCTATGGCTACACCTTC. This rearrangement joins TRBV29-1 to TRBJ1-2; D unresolved. The ends were cut back, 2 bases at V and 4 bases at J, with 23 bases in the middle. The V gene's germline CDR1 is SQVTM and CDR2 ANQGSEA. This CDR3 contains 17 residues.